The sequence of this T cell receptor (beta chain) was determined in a study of blood T cells in healthy people across ages. Alongside a J-beta primer mix, a sample-barcoded 5' primer served in a second PCR lasting 7 to 11 cycles. Researchers report that a template-switch adaptor with 12 random nucleotides tagged each cDNA molecule. From the 5' RACE reads, TCRdb called clonotypes with MiXCR, one entry per CDR3 protein. The table includes 1.5 million to 2 million distinct CDR3 sequences, 28% detected once. Turning to this clonotype: Its target is not known.

Study-wide findings and caveats: Versus aged donors, long-lived donors had higher diversity and more naive CD4+ cells.

V was pared by 2 bases and J by 6 bases, with 12 bases of the junction left unmatched. Germline CDR1 KGHSH, CDR2 LQKENI. There are 17 residues in the CDR3. Each donor had 7.5 to 10 milliliters of peripheral blood drawn. Input material: blood. This chain joins TRBV18 and TRBJ2-7; 11 positions agree with TRBD1. This receptor was taken from a woman in her 30s in good health. CDR3 in DNA: TGTGCCAGCTCACCAGGAGGCCGGGACAGGGGGAGCGTCGAGCAGTACTTC. Protein: CASSPGGRDRGSVEQYF.